Many counts were recorded for the clone carrying this T cell receptor beta chain. Its antigen is undetermined. This sample was included in a study of neurological immune-mediated disorders. Findings and limits, study-wide: Levels of TCR clonal expansion peaked in HTLV-1-associated myelopathy and reached their lowest in multiple sclerosis, under those of healthy controls. Private repertoires in all groups were suggested by the finding that expanded clones across subjects shared no CDR3 amino acid sequences.

The CDR3 consists of 13 residues. Germline V gene lookup returns CDR1 SGHKS and CDR2 YYEKEE (reference sequence). Deletions cut 1 base from V and 7 bases from J, with 9 bases between. The method for making cDNA was 5'RACE, and it used 10-nucleotide random UMIs. TCRdb reanalysed the 5' RACE reads using MiXCR and keeps one entry per CDR3 protein. The data hold 20,000 to 30,000 distinct CDR3 sequences, with approximately 7% observed a single time. Libraries used 2 million unsorted PBMCs kept frozen in RNAlater. This chain uses TRBV5-5 with TRBJ1-5, with D hard to call. The receptor comes from a woman between 40 and 50 years old in good health. Sequencing input: PBMCs. The CDR3 protein is CASSLQGTQPQHF. CDR3 DNA sequence: TGTGCCAGCAGCTTGCAAGGAACCCAGCCCCAGCATTTT.